Listed below are T cell receptor beta chains from one sample, sequenced in a study of blood T cell repertoires in COVID-19. Assay used: immunoSEQ multiplex PCR; TCRdb lists only in-frame clones, some missing. The sample carries about 200,000 clones, approximately 86% recorded once. The sequenced sample consisted of PBMCs or T cells enriched from blood (not recorded which). The receptors were gathered from a woman in her forties with acute COVID-19. CDR3s include the opening cysteine and the closing phenylalanine or tryptophan. A D gene is named only where the DNA matches it firmly. Clone size, where shown, is once, few, many, or a class for clones that have expanded.

TRBD2	TRBV4-1	TRBJ2-7	.	TGCGCCAGCAGCCTACTAGCGGGAGTATCCTACGAGCAGTACTTC	CASSLLAGVSYEQYF
.	TRBV4-3	TRBJ2-2	.	TGCGCCAGCAGCCAAAGTTGGGCCTCGAACACCGGGGAGCTGTTTTTT	CASSQSWASNTGELFF
.	TRBV28	TRBJ1-6	.	TGTGCCAGCAGTTTATCGAAGGGGAGGCTGGCACCCCTCCACTTT	CASSLSKGRLAPLHF
.	TRBV4-1	TRBJ1-1	few	TGCGCCAGCAGCCAGACGCGGGGTGGGAACACTGAAGCTTTCTTT	CASSQTRGGNTEAFF
.	TRBV28	TRBJ2-7	.	TGTGCCAGCAGTTTAAACCCAGGGCGGGAGCAGTACTTC	CASSLNPGREQYF
TRBD2	TRBV12-5	TRBJ2-7	.	TGTGCTAGTGGTTTGAGCGGGACGGCCACCTACGAGCAGTACTTC	CASGLSGTATYEQYF
.	TRBV4-1	TRBJ1-5	.	TGCGCCAGCAGCCTTCGACAGATCAATCAGCCCCAGCATTTT	CASSLRQINQPQHF
.	TRBV4-3	TRBJ2-7	few	TGCGCCAGCAGCCAAGATAACGGAGGCAACTACGAGCAGTACTTC	CASSQDNGGNYEQYF
TRBD1	TRBV28	TRBJ1-5	.	TGTGCCTCCGGGACAGGCAATCAGCCCCAGCATTTT	CASGTGNQPQHF
TRBD1	TRBV27	TRBJ1-2	.	TGTGCCAGCAGTCTAGGGACAGGCGATCTACGCTATGGCTACACCTTC	CASSLGTGDLRYGYTF
.	TRBV3-1/TRBV3-2	TRBJ1-6	.	TGTGCCAGCAGCCAAGCGGGAAGAGGTTCACCCCTCCACTTT	CASSQAGRGSPLHF
TRBD1	TRBV7-2	TRBJ1-3	.	TGTGCCAGCAGCTTTGGGACAGGGGGATTCTCTGGAAACACCATATATTTT	CASSFGTGGFSGNTIYF
.	TRBV28	TRBJ2-7	.	TGTGCCAGCAGTTTAGGGGCAGGCCCCACCTTCTTC	CASSLGAGPTFF
.	TRBV19	TRBJ2-7	.	TGTGCCAGTAGTAATTCCCCCGGGAGACCGGTCGAGCAGTACTTC	CASSNSPGRPVEQYF
.	TRBV6-1	TRBJ1-5	few	TGTGCCAGCAGTGACAGGGCGATCAATCAGCCCCAGCATTTT	CASSDRAINQPQHF
TRBD2	TRBV27	TRBJ2-1	.	TGTGCCAGCAGTACTCTACTAGCGGGAGGGTCTAGTGAGCAGTTCTTC	CASSTLLAGGSSEQFF
TRBD1	TRBV7-9	TRBJ1-2	.	TGTGCCAGCAGTTTACAGGGGATTTATGGCTACACCTTC	CASSLQGIYGYTF
TRBD1	TRBV27	TRBJ1-6	.	TGTGCCAGCCTTCCATTACAGGGGACGGGTAATTCACCCCTCCACTTT	CASLPLQGTGNSPLHF
.	TRBV9	TRBJ1-2	.	TGTGCCAGCAAGTGGGACACGGGAGGCTACACCTTC	CASKWDTGGYTF
.	TRBV7-9	TRBJ1-1	.	TGTGCCAGCAGCTTAGGACAAAGCACTGAAGCTTTCTTT	CASSLGQSTEAFF
TRBD2	TRBV19	TRBJ2-1	.	TGTGCCAGTAGTATAGAAGCTAGCGGGAGGGACAATGAGCAGTTCTTC	CASSIEASGRDNEQFF
.	TRBV7-8	TRBJ1-1	.	TGTGCCAGCAGCTTAAGGTGGGGGCGGAGAAACACTGAAGCTTTCTTT	CASSLRWGRRNTEAFF
TRBD2	TRBV24-1	TRBJ2-1	few	TGTGCCACCAGTGACCCCAGGACTAGCGGAGGCTTCTCCTACAATGAGCAGTTCTTC	CATSDPRTSGGFSYNEQFF